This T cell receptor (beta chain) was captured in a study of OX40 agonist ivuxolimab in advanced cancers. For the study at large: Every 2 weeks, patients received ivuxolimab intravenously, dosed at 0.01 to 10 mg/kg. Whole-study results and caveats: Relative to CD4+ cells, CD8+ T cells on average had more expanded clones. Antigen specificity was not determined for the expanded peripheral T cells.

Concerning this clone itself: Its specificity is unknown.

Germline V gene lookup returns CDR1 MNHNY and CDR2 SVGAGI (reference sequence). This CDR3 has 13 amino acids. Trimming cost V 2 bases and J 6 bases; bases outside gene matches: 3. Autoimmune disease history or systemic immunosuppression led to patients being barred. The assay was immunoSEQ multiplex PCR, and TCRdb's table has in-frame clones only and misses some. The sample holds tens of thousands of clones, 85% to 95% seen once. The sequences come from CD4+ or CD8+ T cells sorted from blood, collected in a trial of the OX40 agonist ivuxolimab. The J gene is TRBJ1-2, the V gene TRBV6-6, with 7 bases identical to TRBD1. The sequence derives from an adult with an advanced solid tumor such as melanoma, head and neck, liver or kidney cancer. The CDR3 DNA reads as TGTGCCAGCAGTTACACAGGGGTGGATGGCTACACCTTC. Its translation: CASSYTGVDGYTF.